This T cell receptor beta chain was sequenced for a study of regulatory T cells in long-lasting Graves disease. Study-level points and caveats: New patients shared 970 or so public clonotypes, and persistent patients shared more, with a few thousand. Limited sample numbers may have lowered accuracy. Investigators studied peripheral blood only, not thyroid tissue.

Described time point: newly diagnosed GD, antithyroid drugs for less than 3 months. Isolated PBMC RNA provided the starting material for the TCR library. This clonotype was detected ten times or more. Its specificity is unknown. Through Arm-PCR of CDR3 regions and iRepertoire HTBI primers, TCR beta libraries were built. TCRdb re-called the multiplex PCR reads through MiXCR, storing one row per CDR3 protein. The sample includes 250,000 to 400,000 distinct CDR3 sequences, 15% to 20% of them seen just once. This sequence originates from a female donor with Graves disease. Sequenced material: peripheral blood mononuclear cells (PBMCs), taken at new diagnosis, from a patient treated with antithyroid drugs.

The DNA of the CDR3 is TGTGCCAGCAGTTTGGATGAAACAGGGGAGGATGAAAAACTGTTTTTT. Translation: CASSLDETGEDEKLFF. The chain couples TRBV6-5 to TRBJ1-4; 7 bases agree with TRBD1. CDR3 size: 16 residues. J gave up 6 bases and V 4 bases, and 11 bases lay outside the gene matches. Germline lookup yields CDR1 MNHEY and CDR2 SVGAGI.